These T cell receptor beta chains were read from a single sample in a study of metastatic and nonmetastatic thyroid tumors. TCRdb recomputed clones from the PCR reads via MiXCR. Here the sample spans tens of thousands of clones, 15% to 20% being singletons. The specimen was blood. The receptors were sampled from a female donor with papillary thyroid cancer or a benign thyroid nodule (not recorded which). Some clones in this sample may be carry-over from other donors' samples. CDR3s include the opening cysteine and the closing phenylalanine or tryptophan. D genes are given only for firm matches. For some rows the clone size is stated as once, few or many, or as a class when expanded; others skip it.

cdr3_nt cdr3_aa j_call clone_size v_call d_call
TGTGCCAGCAGTTATGGCGCTGGCGGAAACGAGCAGTACTTC CASSYGAGGNEQYF TRBJ2-7 many TRBV27 NA
TGTGCCAGCAGCTTAGGGTGGGGGTTCTCTGGAAACACCATATATTTT CASSLGWGFSGNTIYF TRBJ1-3 many TRBV11-1 NA
TGTGCCAGCAGCCAAGAAGGGGCAAACTTCGGAGGAAACACCATATATTTT CASSQEGANFGGNTIYF TRBJ1-3 many TRBV3-1 NA
TGTGCCATCAGTGATCCCCGGCGGTTCCCCTATGGCTACACCTTC CAISDPRRFPYGYTF TRBJ1-2 few TRBV10-3 NA
TGCGCCAGCAGCTCCGGGACGGACAACTATGGCTACACCTTC CASSSGTDNYGYTF TRBJ1-2 NA TRBV4-1 NA
TGTGCCAGCTCACCTACGGGACAGACTGGAAACACCATATATTTT CASSPTGQTGNTIYF TRBJ1-3 NA TRBV18 TRBD1
TGTGCCAGCAGCTCAACCGGACGGGCTGAAGCTTTCTTT CASSSTGRAEAFF TRBJ1-1 NA TRBV7-3 NA
TGTGCCAGCAGTTCAATTCCAGGGACAGGGGAACATGGCTACACCTTC CASSSIPGTGEHGYTF TRBJ1-2 many TRBV27 TRBD1
TGTGCCAGCACCCCCTACGAGGGGACTCCCTATGGCTACACCTTC CASTPYEGTPYGYTF TRBJ1-2 once TRBV12-3/TRBV12-4 NA
TGCGCCAGCAGCTTGGGGACACAGACCAATCAGCCCCAGCATTTT CASSLGTQTNQPQHF TRBJ1-5 many TRBV5-1 NA
TGCAGTGCTAGTTCGAACACCGGGGAGCTGTTTTTT CSASSNTGELFF TRBJ2-2 many TRBV20-1 NA
TGCAGTGCTAGAGATCCGGCCAGCTTCTATGGCTACACCTTC CSARDPASFYGYTF TRBJ1-2 few TRBV20-1 NA
TGTGCCAGCAGCTTAGATACGCCCAGCGGGAGGTTCTCCTACGAGCAGTACTTC CASSLDTPSGRFSYEQYF TRBJ2-7 NA TRBV11-2 TRBD2
TGTGCCAGCAGTATACCGGCCGGGGAGACCCAGTACTTC CASSIPAGETQYF TRBJ2-5 few TRBV28 NA
TGTGCCAGCAGCGTAGCTACTGGACTAGCGGCATTCAATGAGCAGTTCTTC CASSVATGLAAFNEQFF TRBJ2-1 once TRBV9 TRBD2
TGTGCCAGCAGTTACTCGTCCAGGTTAACCGGGGAGCTGTTTTTT CASSYSSRLTGELFF TRBJ2-2 few TRBV6-2/TRBV6-3 NA
TGCAGCGTTGTGGTAGGGGCCCAAGAGACCCAGTACTTC CSVVVGAQETQYF TRBJ2-5 many TRBV29-1 NA
TGTGCCAGCTACACGGCACGGGAGGGGGAGCAGTACTTC CASYTAREGEQYF TRBJ2-7 NA TRBV27 TRBD2
TGTGCCAGCAGACCAAACAGGGGCGGGAGTTCACCCCTCCACTTT CASRPNRGGSSPLHF TRBJ1-6 many TRBV7-8 TRBD1
TGCGCCAGCAGCCAAGAAGGGCAGGGGGCCTACAATGAGCAGTTCTTC CASSQEGQGAYNEQFF TRBJ2-1 many TRBV4-3 TRBD1
TGCGCCAGCAGCTTAGCCGGGACTACAGAGACCCAGTACTTC CASSLAGTTETQYF TRBJ2-5 many TRBV5-1 TRBD2
TGTGCCAGCAGTGAAGATGACAGGGTGGATTCACCCCTCCACTTT CASSEDDRVDSPLHF TRBJ1-6 many TRBV6-4 TRBD1
TGTGCCAGTATGGGGAGCTCCTACGAGCAGTACTTC CASMGSSYEQYF TRBJ2-7 few TRBV19 NA
TGTGCCACCAGCCGAAGTAAGGGGGTGAGTTCCTACGAGCAGTACTTC CATSRSKGVSSYEQYF TRBJ2-7 many TRBV15 NA
TGTGCCAGCAGCCAGGGGGCAGGGGGAAACACCATATATTTT CASSQGAGGNTIYF TRBJ1-3 NA TRBV7-6 TRBD1
TGTGCCAGCAAAGGTGGGGAACAAGAGACCCAGTACTTC CASKGGEQETQYF TRBJ2-5 few TRBV12-3/TRBV12-4 NA
TGTGCCAGCAGTTATGATGGCCGAAGGGACACTGAAGCTTTCTTT CASSYDGRRDTEAFF TRBJ1-1 few TRBV6-5 NA
TGTGCCAGCAGCTTAACAGTAAAAGAGACCCAGTACTTC CASSLTVKETQYF TRBJ2-5 many TRBV7-3 NA
TGTGCCAGCAGCTTAGGACAGAGCTCCTACAATGAGCAGTTCTTC CASSLGQSSYNEQFF TRBJ2-1 many TRBV11-1 NA
TGTGCCAGAAGTCGGTTGGGCGGGGGGACCCCAGAGCAGTTCTTC CARSRLGGGTPEQFF TRBJ2-1 NA TRBV2 TRBD2
TGCGCCAGCAGCCAAGATCTTGTGGACCTCAGCACAGATACGCAGTATTTT CASSQDLVDLSTDTQYF TRBJ2-3 few TRBV4-1 NA
TGTGCCAACAGCTTGGACCAGGGGCGACCTGTAAACACCATATATTTT CANSLDQGRPVNTIYF TRBJ1-3 NA TRBV5-4 NA
TGTGCCAGCAGCCCTGTCCTACCCAATGAGCAGTTCTTC CASSPVLPNEQFF TRBJ2-1 few TRBV28 NA
TGTGCCAGCAGCCAAGATCTGGGGCAGCTACAACAGCCCCAGCATTTT CASSQDLGQLQQPQHF TRBJ1-5 many TRBV3-1 NA
TGTGCCAGCAGTTTCGGGACACATCAAGAGACCCAGTACTTC CASSFGTHQETQYF TRBJ2-5 many TRBV12-3/TRBV12-4 NA
TGTGCCAGTAGTATAGGAGGGACAGGGGGCGTCTACGAGCAGTACTTC CASSIGGTGGVYEQYF TRBJ2-7 many TRBV19 TRBD1
TGTGCCAGTAGTATCGGTCTAGCGGGGGGACCCACAGATACGCAGTATTTT CASSIGLAGGPTDTQYF TRBJ2-3 many TRBV19 TRBD2
TGTGCCAGCAGTCCCTGGACATTTGGAAACACCATATATTTT CASSPWTFGNTIYF TRBJ1-3 many TRBV6-2/TRBV6-3 NA
TGCGCCACCAGTGATGCGGGACGGCATAGCGGGGAGCTGTTTTTT CATSDAGRHSGELFF TRBJ2-2 many TRBV24-1 NA
TGTGCCAGCAGCCCCACCCAAGGGCATGGCTATACCTTC CASSPTQGHGYTF TRBJ1-2 few TRBV12-3/TRBV12-4 NA
TGTGCCAGCAGGACTAGCGGGGGATACAATGAGCAGTTCTTC CASRTSGGYNEQFF TRBJ2-1 NA TRBV6-4 TRBD2
TGTGCCAGCAGTTTGGGGATTGAAACCCCGAGGGGCTACACATTC CASSLGIETPRGYTF TRBJ1-2 few TRBV28 NA
TGTGCCACCCTGGACGGGGCGGAGACCCAGTACTTC CATLDGAETQYF TRBJ2-5 few TRBV28 NA
TGTGCCAGCAGGGACTCGGACTATGGCTACACCTTC CASRDSDYGYTF TRBJ1-2 medium-sized TRBV7-2 NA
TGCAGTGCTAGCCCAGCCTCCTACGAGCAGTACTTC CSASPASYEQYF TRBJ2-7 few TRBV20-1 NA
TGTGCCAGCAGCCGGGACAGACTAAATGAAAAACTGTTTTTT CASSRDRLNEKLFF TRBJ1-4 NA TRBV3-1 TRBD1
TGTGCCAGCAGCTTAGATTTTATCACTAATGAAAAACTGTTTTTT CASSLDFITNEKLFF TRBJ1-4 many TRBV11-2 NA
TGTGCCAGCAGTTTTAACAGGGCCGGGACAGATACGCAGTATTTT CASSFNRAGTDTQYF TRBJ2-3 NA TRBV6-2/TRBV6-3 NA
TGCAGTGCCCAGACAGGGGGCGGCTCTCCCTATGGCTACACCTTC CSAQTGGGSPYGYTF TRBJ1-2 NA TRBV20-1 TRBD1
TGTGCCAGCAGCCTAGGACAGGGAAGCACTGAAGCTTTCTTT CASSLGQGSTEAFF TRBJ1-1 many TRBV7-9 TRBD1